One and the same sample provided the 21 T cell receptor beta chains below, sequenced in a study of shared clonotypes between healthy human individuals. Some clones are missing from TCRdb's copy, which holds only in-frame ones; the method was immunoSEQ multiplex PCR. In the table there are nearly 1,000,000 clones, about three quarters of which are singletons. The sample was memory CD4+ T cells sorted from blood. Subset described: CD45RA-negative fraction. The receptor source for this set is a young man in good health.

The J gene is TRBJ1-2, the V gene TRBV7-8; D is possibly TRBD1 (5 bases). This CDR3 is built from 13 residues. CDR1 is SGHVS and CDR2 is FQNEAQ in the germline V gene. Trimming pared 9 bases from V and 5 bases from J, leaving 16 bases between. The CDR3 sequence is CASGTGTFYGYTF. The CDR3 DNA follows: TGTGCCAGTGGAACCGGGACCTTTTATGGCTACACCTTC.

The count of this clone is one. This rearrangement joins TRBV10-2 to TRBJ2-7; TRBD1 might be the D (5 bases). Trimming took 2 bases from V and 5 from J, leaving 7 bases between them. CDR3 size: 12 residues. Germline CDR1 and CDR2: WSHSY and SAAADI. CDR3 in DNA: TGCGCCAGCAGTGAGACAGGACACGAGCAGTACTTC. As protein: CASSETGHEQYF.

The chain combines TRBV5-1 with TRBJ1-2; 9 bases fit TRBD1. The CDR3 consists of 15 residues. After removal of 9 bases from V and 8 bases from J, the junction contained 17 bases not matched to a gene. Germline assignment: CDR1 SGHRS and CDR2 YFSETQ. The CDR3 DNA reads TGCGCCACCAGAGCTCAAATACAGGGGGCCGGAGGCTACACCTTC. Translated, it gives CATRAQIQGAGGYTF. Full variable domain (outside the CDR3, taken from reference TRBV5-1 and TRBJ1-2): KAGVTQTPRYLIKTRGQQVTLSCSPISGHRSVSWYQQTPGQGLQFLFEYFSETQRNKGNFPGRFSGRQFSNSRSEMNVSTLELGDSALYLCATRAQIQGAGGYTFGSGTRLTVV.

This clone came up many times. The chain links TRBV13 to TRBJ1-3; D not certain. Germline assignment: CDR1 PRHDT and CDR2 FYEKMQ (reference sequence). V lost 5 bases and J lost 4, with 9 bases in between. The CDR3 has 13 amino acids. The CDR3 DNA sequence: TGTGCCAGCAGCAGAGTACAGGGAAACACCATATATTTT. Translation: CASSRVQGNTIYF.

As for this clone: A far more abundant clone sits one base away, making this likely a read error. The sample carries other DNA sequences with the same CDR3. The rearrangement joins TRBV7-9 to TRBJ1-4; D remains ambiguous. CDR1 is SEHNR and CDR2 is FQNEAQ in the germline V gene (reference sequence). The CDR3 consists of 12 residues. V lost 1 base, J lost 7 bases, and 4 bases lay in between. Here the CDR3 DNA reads TGTGCCAGCAGCTTAGACGGTGAAAAACTGTTTTTT. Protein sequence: CASSLDGEKLFF.

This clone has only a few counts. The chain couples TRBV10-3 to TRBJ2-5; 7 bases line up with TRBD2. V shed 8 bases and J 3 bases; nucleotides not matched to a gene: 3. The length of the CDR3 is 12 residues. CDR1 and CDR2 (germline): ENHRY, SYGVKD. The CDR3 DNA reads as TGTGCCATCGGGAGGGGAGAAGAGACCCAGTACTTC. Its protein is CAIGRGEETQYF.

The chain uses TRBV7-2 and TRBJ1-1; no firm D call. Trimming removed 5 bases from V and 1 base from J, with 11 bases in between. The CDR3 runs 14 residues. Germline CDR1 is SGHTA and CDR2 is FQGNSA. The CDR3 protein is CASSQQYQNTEAFF. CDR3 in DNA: TGTGCCAGCAGCCAGCAATACCAGAACACTGAAGCTTTCTTT.

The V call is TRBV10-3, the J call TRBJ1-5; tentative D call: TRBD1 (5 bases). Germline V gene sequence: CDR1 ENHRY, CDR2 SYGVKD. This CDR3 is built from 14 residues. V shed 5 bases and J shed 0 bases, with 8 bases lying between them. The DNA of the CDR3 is TGTGCCATCAGTCGGGGGAGTAGCAATCAGCCCCAGCATTTT. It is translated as CAISRGSSNQPQHF.

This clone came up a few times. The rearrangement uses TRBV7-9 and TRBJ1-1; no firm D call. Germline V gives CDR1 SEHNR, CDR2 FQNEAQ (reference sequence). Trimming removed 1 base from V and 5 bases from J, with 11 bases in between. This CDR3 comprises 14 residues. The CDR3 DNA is TGTGCCAGCAGCTTAGGGCAGCAAAGAACTGAAGCTTTCTTT. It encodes CASSLGQQRTEAFF.

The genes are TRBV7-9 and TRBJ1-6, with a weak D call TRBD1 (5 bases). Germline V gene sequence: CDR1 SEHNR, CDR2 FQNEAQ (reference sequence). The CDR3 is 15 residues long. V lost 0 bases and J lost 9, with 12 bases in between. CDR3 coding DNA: TGTGCCAGCAGCTTAGCCGGGGGAGAAGTTTCACCCCTCCACTTT. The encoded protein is CASSLAGGEVSPLHF.

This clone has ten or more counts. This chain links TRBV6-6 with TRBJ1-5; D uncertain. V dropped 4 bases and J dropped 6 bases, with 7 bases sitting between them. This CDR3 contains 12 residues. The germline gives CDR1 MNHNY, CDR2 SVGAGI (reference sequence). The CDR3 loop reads CASSSRGQPQHF. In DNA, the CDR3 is TGTGCCAGCAGTTCGAGAGGTCAGCCCCAGCATTTT.

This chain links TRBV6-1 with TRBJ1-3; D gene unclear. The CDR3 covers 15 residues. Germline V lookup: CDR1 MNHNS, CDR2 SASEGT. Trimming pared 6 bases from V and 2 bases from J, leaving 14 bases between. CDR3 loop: CASRRASDPGNTIYF. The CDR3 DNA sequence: TGTGCCAGCAGGCGTGCATCCGACCCTGGAAACACCATATATTTT.

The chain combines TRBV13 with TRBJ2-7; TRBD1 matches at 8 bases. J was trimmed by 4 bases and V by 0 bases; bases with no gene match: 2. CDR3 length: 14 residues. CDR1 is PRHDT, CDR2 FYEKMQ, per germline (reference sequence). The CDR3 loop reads CASSLGGQGYEQYF. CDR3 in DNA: TGTGCCAGCAGCTTAGGAGGACAGGGATACGAGCAGTACTTC.

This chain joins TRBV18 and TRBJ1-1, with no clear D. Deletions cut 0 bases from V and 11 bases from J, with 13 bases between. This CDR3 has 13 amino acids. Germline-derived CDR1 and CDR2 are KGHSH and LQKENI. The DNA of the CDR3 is TGTGCCAGCTCACCACCTACTCGGGTCGCCGCTTTCTTT. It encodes CASSPPTRVAAFF.

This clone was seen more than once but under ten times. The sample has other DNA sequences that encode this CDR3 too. CDR3 sequence reads: CASSVAGQGSYEQYF. CDR3 nucleotides: TGTGCCAGCAGCGTAGCGGGACAGGGCTCCTACGAGCAGTACTTC. The V gene is TRBV9, the J gene TRBJ2-7, with TRBD1 matching over 9 bases. Losses at the gene ends were 0 bases for V and 0 bases for J; bases not matched to a gene: 1. CDR1 is SGDLS, CDR2 YYNGEE, per germline. The CDR3 extends over 15 amino acids.

This chain's CDR3 is CASSPVGGVTDTQYF. The CDR3 coding sequence is TGTGCCAGCAGCCCCGTGGGGGGAGTGACAGATACGCAGTATTTT. The chain couples TRBV9 to TRBJ2-3; D might be TRBD2 (6 bases). V gave up 4 bases and J gave up 3 bases, with 15 bases separating them. This CDR3 is 15 amino acids long. Germline V gene lookup returns CDR1 SGDLS and CDR2 YYNGEE.

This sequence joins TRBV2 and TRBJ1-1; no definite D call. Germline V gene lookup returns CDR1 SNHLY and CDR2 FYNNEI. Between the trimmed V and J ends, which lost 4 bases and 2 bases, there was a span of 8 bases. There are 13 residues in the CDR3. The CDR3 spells CASSGQYNTEAFF. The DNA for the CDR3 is TGTGCCAGCAGTGGGCAGTACAACACTGAAGCTTTCTTT.

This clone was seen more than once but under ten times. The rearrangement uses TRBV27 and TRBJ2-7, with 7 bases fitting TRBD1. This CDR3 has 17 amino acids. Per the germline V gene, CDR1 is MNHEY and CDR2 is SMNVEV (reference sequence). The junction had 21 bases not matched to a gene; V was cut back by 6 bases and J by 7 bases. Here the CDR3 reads CASSHGPTGQFLWEQYF. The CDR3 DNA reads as TGTGCCAGCAGCCATGGCCCGACGGGACAGTTCCTCTGGGAGCAGTACTTC.

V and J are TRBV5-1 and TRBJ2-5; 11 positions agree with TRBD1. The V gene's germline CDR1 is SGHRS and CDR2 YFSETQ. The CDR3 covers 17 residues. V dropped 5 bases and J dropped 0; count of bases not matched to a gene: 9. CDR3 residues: CASRAGTGGSYQETQYF. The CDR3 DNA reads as TGCGCCAGCAGAGCGGGGACAGGGGGGAGCTACCAAGAGACCCAGTACTTC.

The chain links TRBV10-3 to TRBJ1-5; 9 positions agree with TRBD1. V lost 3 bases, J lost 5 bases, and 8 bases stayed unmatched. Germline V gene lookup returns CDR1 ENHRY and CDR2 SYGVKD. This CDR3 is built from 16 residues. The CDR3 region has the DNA TGTGCCATCAGTGACCGGGACAGGGAGCCATATCAGCCCCAGCATTTT. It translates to CAISDRDREPYQPQHF.

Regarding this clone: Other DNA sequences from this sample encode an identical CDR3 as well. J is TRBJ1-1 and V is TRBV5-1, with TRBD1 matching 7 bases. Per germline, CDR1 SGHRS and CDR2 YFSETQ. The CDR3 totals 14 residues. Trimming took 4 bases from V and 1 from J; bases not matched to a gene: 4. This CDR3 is CASSRGQENTEAFF. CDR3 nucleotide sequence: TGCGCCAGCAGCCGCGGACAGGAGAACACTGAAGCTTTCTTT.